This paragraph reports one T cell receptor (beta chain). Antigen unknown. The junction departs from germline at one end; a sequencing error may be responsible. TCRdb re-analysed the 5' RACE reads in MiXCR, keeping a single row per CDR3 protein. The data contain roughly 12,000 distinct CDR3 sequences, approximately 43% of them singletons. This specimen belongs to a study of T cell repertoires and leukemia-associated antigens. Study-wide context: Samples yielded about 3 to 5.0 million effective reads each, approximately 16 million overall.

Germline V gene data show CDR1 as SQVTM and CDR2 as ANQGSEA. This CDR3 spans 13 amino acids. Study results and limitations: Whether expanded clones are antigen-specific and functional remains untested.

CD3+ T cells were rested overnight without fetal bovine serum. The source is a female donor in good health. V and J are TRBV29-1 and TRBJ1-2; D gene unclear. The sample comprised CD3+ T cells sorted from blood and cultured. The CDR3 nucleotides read TGCAGCGCGGCCAAAGTGGGTAACTATGGCCACACCTTC. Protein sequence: CSAAKVGNYGHTF.